This T cell receptor beta chain is drawn from a study of blood T cell repertoires in COVID-19. Libraries were prepared by immunoSEQ multiplex PCR; TCRdb keeps only in-frame clonotypes and omits some of them. The data contain approximately 61,000 clones, around 77% of them seen just once; the ten biggest clones take up about a fifth. This clone was found many times. V lost 2 bases, J lost 7 bases, and 17 bases lay in between. CDR1 is SEHNR and CDR2 is FQNEAQ in the germline V gene (reference sequence). The CDR3 sequence is 15 residues long. Material for sequencing was peripheral blood. The origin of this receptor is a man older than 75 with active or convalescent COVID-19. The chain carries TRBV7-9 and TRBJ1-2; perhaps TRBD1 as D (6 bases). CDR3 DNA: TGTGCCAGCAGCTTAATAGACAGGCGGCCAAGTGGCTACACCTTC. Translated: CASSLIDRRPSGYTF.